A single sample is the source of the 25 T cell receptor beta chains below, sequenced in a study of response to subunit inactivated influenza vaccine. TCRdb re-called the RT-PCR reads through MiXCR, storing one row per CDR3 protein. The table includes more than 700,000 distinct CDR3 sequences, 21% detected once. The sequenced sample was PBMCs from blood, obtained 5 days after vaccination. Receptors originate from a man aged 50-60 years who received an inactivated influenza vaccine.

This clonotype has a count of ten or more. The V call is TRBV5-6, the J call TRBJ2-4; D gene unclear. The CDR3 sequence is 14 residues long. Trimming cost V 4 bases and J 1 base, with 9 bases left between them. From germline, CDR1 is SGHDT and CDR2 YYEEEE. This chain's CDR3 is CASSVRIAKNIQYF. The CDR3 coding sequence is TGTGCCAGCAGCGTACGGATTGCCAAAAACATTCAGTACTTC.

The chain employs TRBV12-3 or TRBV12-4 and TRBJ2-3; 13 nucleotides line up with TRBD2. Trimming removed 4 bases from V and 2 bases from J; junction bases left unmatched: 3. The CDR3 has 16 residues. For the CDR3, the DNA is TGTGCCAGCAGTTCGACTAGCGGGGGGACCACAGATACGCAGTATTTT. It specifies CASSSTSGGTTDTQYF.

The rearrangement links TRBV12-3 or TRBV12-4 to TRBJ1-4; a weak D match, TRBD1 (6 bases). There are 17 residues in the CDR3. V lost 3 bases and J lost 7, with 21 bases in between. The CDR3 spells CASSLGSQTGSFEKLFF. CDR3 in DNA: TGTGCCAGCAGTTTGGGGAGTCAAACAGGGAGTTTTGAAAAACTGTTTTTT.

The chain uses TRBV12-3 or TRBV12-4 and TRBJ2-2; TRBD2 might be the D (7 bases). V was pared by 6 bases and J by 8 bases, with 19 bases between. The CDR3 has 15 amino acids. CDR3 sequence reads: CASRSTGGQRGELFF. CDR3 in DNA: TGTGCCAGCAGATCCACGGGGGGCCAGAGGGGGGAGCTGTTTTTT.

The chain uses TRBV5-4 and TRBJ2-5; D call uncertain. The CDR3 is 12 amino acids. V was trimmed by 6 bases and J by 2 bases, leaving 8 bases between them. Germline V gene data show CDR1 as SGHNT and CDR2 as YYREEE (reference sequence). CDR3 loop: CASKAGQETQYF. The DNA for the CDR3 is TGTGCCAGCAAGGCCGGACAAGAGACCCAGTACTTC. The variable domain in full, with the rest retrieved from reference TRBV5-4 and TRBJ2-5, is ETGVTQSPTHLIKTRGQQVTLRCSSQSGHNTVSWYQQALGQGPQFIFQYYREEENGRGNFPPRFSGLQFPNYSSELNVNALELDDSALYLCASKAGQETQYFGPGTRLLVL.

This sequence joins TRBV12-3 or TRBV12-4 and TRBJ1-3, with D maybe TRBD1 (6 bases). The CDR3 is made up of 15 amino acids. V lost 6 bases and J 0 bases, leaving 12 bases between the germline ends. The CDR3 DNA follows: TGTGCCAGCAGCATCACAGGGACCTCTGGAAACACCATATATTTT. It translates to CASSITGTSGNTIYF.

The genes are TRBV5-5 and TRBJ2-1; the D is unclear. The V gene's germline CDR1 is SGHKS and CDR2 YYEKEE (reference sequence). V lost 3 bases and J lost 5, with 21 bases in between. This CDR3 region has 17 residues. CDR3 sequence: CASSSLGVPRNDNEQFF. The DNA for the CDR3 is TGTGCCAGCAGCTCGTTAGGAGTCCCTCGAAACGACAATGAGCAGTTCTTC.

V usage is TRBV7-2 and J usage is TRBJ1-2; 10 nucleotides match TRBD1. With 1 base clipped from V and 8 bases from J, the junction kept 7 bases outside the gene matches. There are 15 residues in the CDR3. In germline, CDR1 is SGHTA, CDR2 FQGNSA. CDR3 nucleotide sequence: TGTGCCAGCAGCTTAGGGGGGACAGGGGCGTTCGGCTACACCTTC. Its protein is CASSLGGTGAFGYTF.

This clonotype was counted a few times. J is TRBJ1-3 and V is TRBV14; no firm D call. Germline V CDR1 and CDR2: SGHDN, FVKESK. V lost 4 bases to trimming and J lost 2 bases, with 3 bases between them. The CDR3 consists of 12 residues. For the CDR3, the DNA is TGTGCCAGCAGCCCCGCTGGAAACACCATATATTTT. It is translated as CASSPAGNTIYF.

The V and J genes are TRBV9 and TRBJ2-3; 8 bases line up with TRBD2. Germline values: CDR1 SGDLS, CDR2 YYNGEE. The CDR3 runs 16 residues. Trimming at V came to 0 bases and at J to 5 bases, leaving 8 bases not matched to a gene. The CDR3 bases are TGTGCCAGCAGCGTAGGAGTAGCGGGAAGGAAAGATACGCAGTATTTT. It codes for CASSVGVAGRKDTQYF.

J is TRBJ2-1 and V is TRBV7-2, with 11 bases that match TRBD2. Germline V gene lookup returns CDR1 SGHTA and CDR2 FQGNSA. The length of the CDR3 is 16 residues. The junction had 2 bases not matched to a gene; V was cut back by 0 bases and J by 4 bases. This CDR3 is CASSLAGLAVYNEQFF. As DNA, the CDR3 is TGTGCCAGCAGCTTAGCGGGACTAGCGGTTTACAATGAGCAGTTCTTC.

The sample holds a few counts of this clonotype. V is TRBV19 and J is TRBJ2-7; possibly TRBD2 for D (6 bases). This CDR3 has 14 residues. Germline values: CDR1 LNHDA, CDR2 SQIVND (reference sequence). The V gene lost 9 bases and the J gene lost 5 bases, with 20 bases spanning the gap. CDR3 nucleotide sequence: TGTGCCAGCCGACCCCGGGACTTTTCGGACGAGCAGTACTTC. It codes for CASRPRDFSDEQYF.

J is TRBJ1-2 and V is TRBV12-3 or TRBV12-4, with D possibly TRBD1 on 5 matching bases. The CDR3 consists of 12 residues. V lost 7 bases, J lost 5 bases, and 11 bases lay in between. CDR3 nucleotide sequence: TGTGCCAGCACCCTGGGGGGTTATGGCTACACCTTC. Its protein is CASTLGGYGYTF.

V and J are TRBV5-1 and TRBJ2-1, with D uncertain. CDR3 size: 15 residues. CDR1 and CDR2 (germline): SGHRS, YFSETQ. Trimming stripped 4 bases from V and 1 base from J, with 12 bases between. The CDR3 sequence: CASSQSPGSYNEQFF. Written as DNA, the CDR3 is TGCGCCAGCAGCCAGAGCCCTGGGTCCTACAATGAGCAGTTCTTC.

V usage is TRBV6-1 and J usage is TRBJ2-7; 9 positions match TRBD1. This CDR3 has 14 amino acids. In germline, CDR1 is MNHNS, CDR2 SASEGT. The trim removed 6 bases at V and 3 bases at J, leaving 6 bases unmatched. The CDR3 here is CASRRGQGDYEQYF. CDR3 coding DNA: TGTGCCAGCAGAAGGGGACAGGGTGACTACGAGCAGTACTTC.

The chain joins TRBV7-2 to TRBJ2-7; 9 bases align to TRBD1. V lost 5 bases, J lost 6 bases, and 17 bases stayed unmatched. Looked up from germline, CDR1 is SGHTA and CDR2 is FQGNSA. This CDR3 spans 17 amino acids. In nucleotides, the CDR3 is TGTGCCAGCAGCCACAACCCTCCGGGACAGGGTGCGTCCGAGCAGTACTTC. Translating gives CASSHNPPGQGASEQYF.

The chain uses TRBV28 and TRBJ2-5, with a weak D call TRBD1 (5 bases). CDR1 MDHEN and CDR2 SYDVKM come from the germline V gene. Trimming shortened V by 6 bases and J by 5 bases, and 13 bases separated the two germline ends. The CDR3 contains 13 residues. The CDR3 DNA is TGTGCCAGCAGGGAGACCAACAGGGAGACCCAGTACTTC. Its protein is CASRETNRETQYF.

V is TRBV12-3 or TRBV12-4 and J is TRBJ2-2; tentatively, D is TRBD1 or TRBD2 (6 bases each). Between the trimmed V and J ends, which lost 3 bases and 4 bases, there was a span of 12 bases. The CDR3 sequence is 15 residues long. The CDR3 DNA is TGTGCCAGCAGTTTTAGGGGGGCGGTCACCGGGGAGCTGTTTTTT. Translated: CASSFRGAVTGELFF.

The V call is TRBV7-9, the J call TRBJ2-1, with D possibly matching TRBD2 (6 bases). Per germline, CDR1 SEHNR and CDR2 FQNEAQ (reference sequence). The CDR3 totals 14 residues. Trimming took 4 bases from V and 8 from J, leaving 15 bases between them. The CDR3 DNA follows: TGTGCCAGCAGCTACCGGATCGGGGACTATGAGCAGTTCTTC. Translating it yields CASSYRIGDYEQFF.

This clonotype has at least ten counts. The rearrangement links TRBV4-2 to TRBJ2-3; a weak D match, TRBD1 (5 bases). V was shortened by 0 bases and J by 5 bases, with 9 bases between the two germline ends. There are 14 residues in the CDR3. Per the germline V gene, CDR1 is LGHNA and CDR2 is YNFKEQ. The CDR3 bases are TGTGCCAGCAGCCAAGATCTCAGGGAAGATACGCAGTATTTT. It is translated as CASSQDLREDTQYF.

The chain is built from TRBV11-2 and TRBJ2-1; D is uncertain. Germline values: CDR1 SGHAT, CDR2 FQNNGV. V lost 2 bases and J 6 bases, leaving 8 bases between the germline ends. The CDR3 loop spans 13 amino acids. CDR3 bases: TGTGCCAGCAGCTTACCTGCGTTCAATGAGCAGTTCTTC. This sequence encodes CASSLPAFNEQFF.

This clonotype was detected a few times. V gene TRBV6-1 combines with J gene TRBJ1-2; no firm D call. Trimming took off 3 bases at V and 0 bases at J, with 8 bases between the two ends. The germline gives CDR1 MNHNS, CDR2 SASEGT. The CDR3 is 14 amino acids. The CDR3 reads CASSDGDANYGYTF. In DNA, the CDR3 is TGTGCCAGCAGTGACGGTGATGCTAACTATGGCTACACCTTC.

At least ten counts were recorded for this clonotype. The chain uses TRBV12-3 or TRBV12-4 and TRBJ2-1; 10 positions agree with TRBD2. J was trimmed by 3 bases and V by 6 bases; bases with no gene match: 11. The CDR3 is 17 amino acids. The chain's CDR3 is CASSQRWTSGYYNEQFF. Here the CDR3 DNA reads TGTGCCAGCAGCCAACGGTGGACTAGCGGTTACTACAATGAGCAGTTCTTC.

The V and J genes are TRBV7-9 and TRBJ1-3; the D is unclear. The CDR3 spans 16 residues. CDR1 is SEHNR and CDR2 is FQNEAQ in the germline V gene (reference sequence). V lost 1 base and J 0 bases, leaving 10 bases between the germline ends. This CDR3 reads CASSLGPLGSGNTIYF. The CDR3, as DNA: TGTGCCAGCAGCTTAGGCCCCCTGGGCTCTGGAAACACCATATATTTT.

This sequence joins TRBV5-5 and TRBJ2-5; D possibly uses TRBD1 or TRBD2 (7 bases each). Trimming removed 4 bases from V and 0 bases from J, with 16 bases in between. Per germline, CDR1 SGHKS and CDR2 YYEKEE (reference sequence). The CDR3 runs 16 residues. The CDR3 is CASSRATGTNQETQYF. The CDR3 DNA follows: TGTGCCAGCAGCCGGGCGACAGGGACTAACCAAGAGACCCAGTACTTC.